This T cell receptor beta chain was sequenced in a study of neurological immune-mediated disorders. Study results and caveats: There were no CDR3 amino acid sequences shared by expanded clones across subjects, a result suggesting private repertoires in all groups. The highest TCR clonal expansion occurred in HTLV-1-associated myelopathy; multiple sclerosis fell below healthy controls.

The CDR3 loop spans 14 amino acids. Trimming shortened V by 5 bases and J by 6 bases, and 17 bases separated the two germline ends. CDR1 is SEHNR and CDR2 is FQNEAQ in the germline V gene (reference sequence). Points on this clonotype: Its specificity is unknown.

Synthesis of cDNA used 5'RACE (with 10-nucleotide random UMIs). Every sequencing run generated in excess of 160 million TCR-beta sequences. These sequences covered 15-18 subjects. A single record per CDR3 protein comes from TCRdb applying MiXCR to the 5' RACE reads. This table holds fewer than 65,000 distinct CDR3 sequences, 10% found once. Input material: PBMCs. This receptor was obtained from a man aged 70-80 years with HTLV-1-associated myelopathy (HAM/TSP). The chain recombines TRBV7-9 with TRBJ2-7; D gene unclear. CDR3: CASSARLGYPEQYF. The CDR3 DNA reads TGTGCCAGCAGCGCGCGACTCGGTTATCCCGAGCAGTACTTC. Complete variable domain (other parts from reference TRBV7-9 and TRBJ2-7): DTGVSQNPRHKITKRGQNVTFRCDPISEHNRLYWYRQTLGQGPEFLTYFQNEAQLEKSRLLSDRFSAERPKGSFSTLEIQRTEQGDSAMYLCASSARLGYPEQYFGPGTRLTVT.